These T cell receptor beta chains were read from a single sample in a study of blood T cell repertoires in COVID-19. TCRdb keeps only in-frame clones here, not all; method: immunoSEQ multiplex PCR. The sample includes hundreds of thousands of clones, approximately 90% of them seen just once. Sample: peripheral blood. Every receptor here comes from a woman aged 18-29 years who had recovered from COVID-19. Both conserved end residues are part of each CDR3. D genes are given only for firm matches.

CASSLYSSGSFDEQFF,TGTGCCAGCAGTTTATATTCTAGCGGGAGTTTCGATGAGCAGTTCTTC,TRBV27,TRBD2,TRBJ2-1
CASSSLAGFYNEQFF,TGTGCCAGCAGCTCCCTAGCGGGATTTTACAATGAGCAGTTCTTC,TRBV11-2,TRBD2,TRBJ2-1
CASSLSSLADYNEQFF,TGTGCCAGCAGTTTATCGAGTCTAGCGGATTACAATGAGCAGTTCTTC,TRBV27,TRBD2,TRBJ2-1
CASSSELVSSTVPQYF,TGTGCCAGCAGCTCGGAGCTAGTTAGTTCTACCGTTCCGCAGTATTTT,TRBV7-2,NA,TRBJ2-3
CASSVFGTAQETQYF,TGTGCCAGCAGCGTATTTGGGACAGCTCAAGAGACCCAGTACTTC,TRBV9,TRBD1,TRBJ2-5
CASSYTQGNQPQHF,TGTGCCAGCAGTTACACCCAGGGTAATCAGCCCCAGCATTTT,TRBV6-5,NA,TRBJ1-5
CSVDDRGDTEAFF,TGCAGCGTTGATGACCGGGGGGACACTGAAGCTTTCTTT,TRBV29-1,NA,TRBJ1-1
CASSQELAGSSYEQYF,TGCGCCAGCAGCCAAGAATTAGCGGGTAGCTCCTACGAGCAGTACTTC,TRBV4-1,TRBD2,TRBJ2-7
CAWTRGGSSPLHF,TGTGCCTGGACACGGGGAGGAAGTTCACCCCTCCACTTT,TRBV30,NA,TRBJ1-6
CASRDNEIYPYEQYF,TGTGCCAGCAGGGACAACGAAATCTACCCCTACGAGCAGTACTTC,TRBV6-6,NA,TRBJ2-7